A single sample is the source of the 19 T cell receptor beta chains below, sequenced in a study of shared clonotypes between healthy human individuals. TCRdb keeps only in-frame clones here, not all; method: immunoSEQ multiplex PCR. The profile shows roughly 330,000 clones, less than 85% of them singletons. Sequencing input: memory CD4+ T cells sorted from blood. Regarding subset: CD45RA-negative fraction. The receptors were gathered from a man aged 25 to 45 in good health.

V gene TRBV4-1 combines with J gene TRBJ2-2; 7 positions agree with TRBD2. Germline values: CDR1 MGHRA, CDR2 YSYEKL. Trimming cost V 3 bases and J 2 bases; bases outside gene matches: 6. The CDR3 is made up of 16 amino acids. The CDR3 is CASSHPSGTNTGELFF. In DNA, the CDR3 is TGCGCCAGCAGCCACCCGAGCGGGACCAACACCGGGGAGCTGTTTTTT.

The genes are TRBV11-3 and TRBJ2-2, with D perhaps matching TRBD2 (5 bases). The CDR3 length is 15 residues. CDR1 and CDR2 from the germline V gene are SGHNT and YENEEA. V lost 5 bases, J lost 5 bases, and 15 bases lay in between. The DNA of the CDR3 is TGTGCCAGCAGCCGGACCACTACGGGGACCGGGGAGCTGTTTTTT. Translating gives CASSRTTTGTGELFF.

This chain uses TRBV6-6 with TRBJ2-1; 8 positions agree with TRBD1. Unmatched junction bases numbered 5, after V lost 0 bases and J lost 4 bases. This CDR3 is built from 16 residues. CDR1 and CDR2 from the germline V gene are MNHNY and SVGAGI (reference sequence). This CDR3 is CASSYSTGANYNEQFF. CDR3 nucleotides: TGTGCCAGCAGTTACTCGACAGGGGCAAATTACAATGAGCAGTTCTTC.

The chain employs TRBV19 and TRBJ2-5, with D tentatively TRBD1 (5 bases). The CDR3 covers 13 residues. V lost 8 bases to trimming and J lost 0 bases, with 10 bases between them. CDR1 is LNHDA and CDR2 is SQIVND in the germline V gene (reference sequence). CDR3 nucleotides: TGTGCCAGTGGCAAGGGGAACCAAGAGACCCAGTACTTC. Encoded protein: CASGKGNQETQYF.

This chain uses TRBV10-1 with TRBJ2-1; maybe TRBD2 (5 bases). Per germline, CDR1 WNHNN and CDR2 SYGVQD (reference sequence). Trimming removed 3 bases from V and 6 bases from J, with 18 bases in between. The CDR3 extends over 16 amino acids. The CDR3 reads CASSEIGRGPTNEQFF. For the CDR3, the DNA is TGCGCCAGCAGTGAAATAGGACGGGGTCCAACCAATGAGCAGTTCTTC.

The CDR3 DNA reads as TGTGCCATCAAAGGGAAGGACTCCGACTCCTACGAGCAGTACTTC. As protein: CAIKGKDSDSYEQYF. The chain recombines TRBV10-3 with TRBJ2-7; weak D call: TRBD2 (5 bases). V was pared by 7 bases and J by 0 bases, with 16 bases between. The CDR3 loop spans 15 amino acids. Germline CDR1 reads ENHRY; CDR2 reads SYGVKD.

V is TRBV10-3 and J is TRBJ2-1; the match to TRBD2 covers 7 bases. The V gene's germline CDR1 is ENHRY and CDR2 SYGVKD. V was clipped by 10 bases and J by 6 bases; unmatched bases: 12. CDR3 length: 14 residues. The CDR3 region is CATEGGRAFNEQFF. In DNA form, the CDR3 reads TGTGCCACCGAAGGAGGGAGGGCCTTCAATGAGCAGTTCTTC.

The chain joins TRBV6-6 to TRBJ2-1; weak D call: TRBD2 (5 bases). Trimming removed 5 bases at V and 5 bases at J, with 13 bases between. The germline V gene encodes CDR1 MNHNY and CDR2 SVGAGI (reference sequence). The CDR3 is 14 amino acids. CDR3 protein: CASSADYSHNEQFF. The CDR3 bases are TGTGCCAGCAGTGCAGACTATTCGCACAATGAGCAGTTCTTC.

This clone was picked up one time. This chain joins TRBV7-7 and TRBJ2-5; no clear D gene. CDR1 and CDR2 (germline): SSHAT, FNYEAQ (reference sequence). The CDR3 loop spans 14 amino acids. V lost 1 base and J 1 base, leaving 7 bases between the germline ends. CDR3 bases: TGTGCCAGCAGCTTAGATGGGTCCCAAGAGACCCAGTACTTC. This sequence encodes CASSLDGSQETQYF.

This clone was observed many times. The V and J genes are TRBV30 and TRBJ2-5; perhaps D is TRBD1 or TRBD2 (7 bases each). Germline V gene sequence: CDR1 GTSNPN, CDR2 SVGIG (reference sequence). V was shortened by 8 bases and J by 5 bases, with 12 bases between the two germline ends. This CDR3 has 11 residues. The CDR3 nucleotides are TGTGCCCTCCAGGGGGGGGAGACCCAGTACTTC. This codes for CALQGGETQYF.

The CDR3 DNA is TGTGCCAGTAGTGATCCAGCGGGAGTAGATGAGCAGTTCTTC. This codes for CASSDPAGVDEQFF. The chain has TRBV19 and TRBJ2-1; 8 nucleotides match TRBD2. Germline trimming cut 5 bases from V and 8 bases from J; bases unmatched to any gene: 8. Germline V gene lookup returns CDR1 LNHDA and CDR2 SQIVND (reference sequence). This CDR3 is built from 14 residues.

As regards this clone: Other DNA sequences in this sample translate to the same CDR3. The V call is TRBV5-1, the J call TRBJ1-1; D is uncertain. V dropped 4 bases and J dropped 5 bases, with 12 bases sitting between them. CDR1 and CDR2 (germline): SGHRS, YFSETQ. The CDR3 totals 13 residues. DNA of the CDR3: TGCGCCAGCAGCGTGGCGGGGTTGACTGAAGCTTTCTTT. Protein sequence: CASSVAGLTEAFF.

This chain links TRBV18 with TRBJ2-7; 11 nucleotides line up with TRBD2. After removal of 1 base from V and 3 bases from J, the junction contained 5 bases not matched to a gene. CDR3 length equals 16 residues. Germline V CDR1 and CDR2: KGHSH, LQKENI. The CDR3 region is CASSPRTSGRSYEQYF. The DNA of the CDR3 is TGTGCCAGCTCACCACGTACTAGCGGGAGAAGCTACGAGCAGTACTTC.

The CDR3 loop is CASLAGGGTKNIQYF. DNA for the CDR3: TGTGCCAGTCTAGCGGGAGGGGGGACCAAAAACATTCAGTACTTC. The rearrangement uses TRBV19 and TRBJ2-4, with 12 bases identical to TRBD2. The CDR3 runs 15 residues. The germline V gene has CDR1 LNHDA and CDR2 SQIVND (reference sequence). The J segment lost 2 bases and the V segment lost 8 bases, leaving 4 bases of the junction unmatched. Full variable domain (remainder filled in from reference TRBV19 and TRBJ2-4): DGGITQSPKYLFRKEGQNVTLSCEQNLNHDAMYWYRQDPGQGLRLIYYSQIVNDFQKGDIAEGYSVSREKKESFPLTVTSAQKNPTAFYLCASLAGGGTKNIQYFGAGTRLSVL.

The J gene is TRBJ2-7, the V gene TRBV19; a possible D gene is TRBD2 (5 bases). CDR1 is LNHDA and CDR2 is SQIVND in the germline V gene (reference sequence). Deletions cut 4 bases from V and 4 bases from J, with 17 bases between. The CDR3 extends over 15 amino acids. CDR3 DNA sequence: TGTGCCAGTAGTAAAGGAGGCGGCGAAGGGTACGAGCAGTACTTC. Its translation: CASSKGGGEGYEQYF.

V gene TRBV2 combines with J gene TRBJ1-1; maybe TRBD1 (6 bases). There are 14 residues in the CDR3. The germline V gene has CDR1 SNHLY and CDR2 FYNNEI. V lost 6 bases and J 4 bases, leaving 15 bases between the germline ends. In DNA, the CDR3 is TGTGCCAGCAGGGTCCAGGGGCCCTCCACTGAAGCTTTCTTT. This codes for CASRVQGPSTEAFF.

This chain uses TRBV7-8 with TRBJ1-2; TRBD1 matches at 8 bases. J gave up 8 bases and V 5 bases, and 10 bases lay outside the gene matches. Per germline, CDR1 SGHVS and CDR2 FQNEAQ. This CDR3 is built from 14 residues. DNA for the CDR3: TGTGCCAGCAGCCGAACAAATCAGGGGGCCGGCTACACCTTC. It specifies CASSRTNQGAGYTF.

The genes are TRBV30 and TRBJ1-2; D might be TRBD1 (5 bases). Trimming stripped 7 bases from V and 4 bases from J, with 10 bases between. Looked up from germline, CDR1 is GTSNPN and CDR2 is SVGIG (reference sequence). This CDR3 contains 11 residues. This chain's CDR3 is CASGRSYGYTF. The CDR3 region has the DNA TGTGCCTCGGGACGTAGCTATGGCTACACCTTC.

The V and J genes are TRBV5-1 and TRBJ1-1, with D possibly TRBD1 on 5 matching bases. Between the trimmed V and J ends, which lost 1 base and 1 base, there was a span of 11 bases. The CDR3 has 15 amino acids. The germline V gene encodes CDR1 SGHRS and CDR2 YFSETQ. The CDR3: CASSLRGQQNTEAFF. The DNA of the CDR3 is TGCGCCAGCAGCTTGAGAGGACAACAGAACACTGAAGCTTTCTTT.